Below, one TCR beta chain is given with its context. This specimen belongs to a study of blood T cell repertoires in COVID-19. As for the study in general: Italy, Spain and the United States were the sources of the convalescent and acute COVID-19 samples. PBMCs, B-cell-depleted T cells, or T cells provided the cDNA or gDNA that made up the material.

Authors' methods: Estimation of nucleated cell counts was performed using reference gene primer amplification. TCRdb keeps only in-frame clones here, not all; method: immunoSEQ multiplex PCR. That table furnishes V, J and clone size, whereas the DNA furnished D and trimming. The repertoire consists of some 120,000 clones, with about 80% occurring once and the leading ten covering roughly 7.1%. CDR3 length equals 16 residues. V lost 0 bases, J lost 2 bases, and 1 base stayed unmatched. Looked up from germline, CDR1 is LNHDA and CDR2 is SQIVND (reference sequence). V and J are TRBV19 and TRBJ2-5; 12 bases match TRBD2. The sample comprised peripheral blood. The receptor was derived from a man in his 70s with active or convalescent COVID-19. The CDR3 loop reads CASSIDTSGGQETQYF. The CDR3 nucleotides are TGTGCCAGTAGTATAGATACTAGCGGGGGGCAAGAGACCCAGTACTTC.